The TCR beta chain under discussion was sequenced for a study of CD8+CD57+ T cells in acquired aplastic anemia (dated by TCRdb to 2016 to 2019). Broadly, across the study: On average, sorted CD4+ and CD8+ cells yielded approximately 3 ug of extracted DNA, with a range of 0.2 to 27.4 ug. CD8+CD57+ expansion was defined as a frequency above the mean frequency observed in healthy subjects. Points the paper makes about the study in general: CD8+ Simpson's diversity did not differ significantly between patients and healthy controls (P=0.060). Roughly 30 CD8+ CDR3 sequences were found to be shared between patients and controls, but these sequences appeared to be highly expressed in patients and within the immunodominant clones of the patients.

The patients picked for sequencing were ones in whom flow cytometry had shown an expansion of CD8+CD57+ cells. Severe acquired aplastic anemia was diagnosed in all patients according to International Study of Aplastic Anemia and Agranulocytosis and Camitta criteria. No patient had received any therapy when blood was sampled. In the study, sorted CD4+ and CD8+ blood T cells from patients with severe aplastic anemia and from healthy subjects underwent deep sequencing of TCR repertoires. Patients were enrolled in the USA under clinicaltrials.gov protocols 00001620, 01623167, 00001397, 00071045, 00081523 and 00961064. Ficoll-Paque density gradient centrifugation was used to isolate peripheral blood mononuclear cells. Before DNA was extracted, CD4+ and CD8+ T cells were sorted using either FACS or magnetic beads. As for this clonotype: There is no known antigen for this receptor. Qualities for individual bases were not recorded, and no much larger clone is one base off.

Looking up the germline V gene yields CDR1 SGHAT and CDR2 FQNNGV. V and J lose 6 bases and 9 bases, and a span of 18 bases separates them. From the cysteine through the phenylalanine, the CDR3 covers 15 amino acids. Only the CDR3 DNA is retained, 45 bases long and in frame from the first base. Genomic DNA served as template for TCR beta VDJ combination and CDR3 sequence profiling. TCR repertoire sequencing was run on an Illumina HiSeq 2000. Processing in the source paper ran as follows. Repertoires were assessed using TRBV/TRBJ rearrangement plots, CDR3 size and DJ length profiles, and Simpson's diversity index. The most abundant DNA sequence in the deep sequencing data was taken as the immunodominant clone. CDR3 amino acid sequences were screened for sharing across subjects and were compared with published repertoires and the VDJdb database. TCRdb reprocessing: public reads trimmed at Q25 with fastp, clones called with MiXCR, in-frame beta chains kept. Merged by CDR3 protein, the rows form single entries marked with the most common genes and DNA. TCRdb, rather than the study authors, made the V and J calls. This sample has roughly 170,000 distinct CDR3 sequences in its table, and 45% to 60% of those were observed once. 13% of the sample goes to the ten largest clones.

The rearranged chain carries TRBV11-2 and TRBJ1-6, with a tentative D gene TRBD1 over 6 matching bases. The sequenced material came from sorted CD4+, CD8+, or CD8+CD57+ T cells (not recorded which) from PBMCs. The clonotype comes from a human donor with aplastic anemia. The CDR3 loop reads CASRPMQGNGSPLHF. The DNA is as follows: TGTGCCAGCAGACCCATGCAGGGGAATGGTTCACCCCTCCACTTT.